Below, one T cell receptor (beta chain) is given with its context. The data were taken from a study of blood T cells in healthy people across ages. Samples each had at least 5 micrograms of total RNA extracted. Germline-derived CDR1 and CDR2 are DFQATT and SNEGSKA (reference sequence). The length of the CDR3 is 15 residues. Trimming cost V 3 bases and J 0 bases, with 12 bases left between them. Primed by a sample-barcoded 5' primer and a J-beta primer mix, a second PCR proceeded for about 6 to 11 cycles. TCRdb re-derived calls from the 5' RACE reads in MiXCR, one entry per CDR3 protein. The sample lists about a million distinct CDR3 sequences; 35% to 45% were seen once.

The gene calls are TRBV20-1 and TRBJ1-5; D may be TRBD1 (5 bases). The clonotype comes from a young man in good health. Sequences were obtained from blood. The CDR3 DNA reads TGCAGTGCTAGGGACACCCTGAATAGCAATCAGCCCCAGCATTTT. It encodes CSARDTLNSNQPQHF.